The clone carrying this T cell receptor beta chain showed up many times. The source of the sample is a study of human T cells and chemical hapten exposure. Using its own MiXCR run on the RACE reads, TCRdb lists one record per CDR3 protein. Among under 450,000 distinct CDR3 sequences listed, 4.8% were seen once. Time point given: patch test 1, 2 weeks after DPC sensitization. Stated treatment: therapeutic diphenylcyclopropenone sensitization with weekly scalp DPC. The CDR3 length is 15 residues. Trimming took off 6 bases at V and 4 bases at J, with 19 bases between the two ends. Per the germline V gene, CDR1 is MDHEN and CDR2 is SYDVKM.

The clonotype originates from a woman in her fifties or sixties with alopecia areata. Some clones in this sample may be carry-over from other donors' samples. Sequenced here: whole blood, sampled in connection with sensitization to the hapten diphenylcyclopropenone (DPC). V and J are TRBV28 and TRBJ2-7; possible D gene TRBD1, 6 bases. The CDR3 sequence is CASSTPAGERYEQYF. CDR3 DNA: TGTGCCAGCAGCACACCTGCAGGGGAACGATACGAGCAGTACTTC.